Detailed here is one T cell receptor beta chain. Antigen: not known. Several immunoSEQ 96-well plates shared each subset's DNA, each plate a replicate. Measured with immunoSEQ multiplex PCR; TCRdb has only the in-frame clones, and not every one. The profile covers 1.5 million to 2.5 million clones, with about 95% appearing a single time and less than 1.5% taken by the ten largest. This sample is part of a study of shared clonotypes between healthy human individuals. Study observations and caveats: The study drew on few donors, limiting represented genetic and exposure-history diversity. Some clonotypes were shared by all four sorted-subset donors, while others were not shared. The non-shared ones had lower generation probabilities than the shared ones. Investigators expected sequencing depth to affect clonotype sharing among donors.

Deletions cut 8 bases from V and 7 bases from J, with 15 bases between. Germline V gives CDR1 MDHEN, CDR2 SYDVKM. The CDR3 has 13 amino acids. In the naive CD8 group, cells lacked CD45RO and were positively selected for CCR7, so terminally differentiated effector memory CD45RA+ cells were left out. Material: naive CD8+ T cells sorted from blood. The V and J genes are TRBV28 and TRBJ1-5, with D maybe TRBD1 (5 bases). The sequence was obtained from a man younger than 35 in good health. The DNA of the CDR3 is TGTGCCAGCGGACACTCGGGACTCCAGCCCCAGCATTTT. It specifies CASGHSGLQPQHF.